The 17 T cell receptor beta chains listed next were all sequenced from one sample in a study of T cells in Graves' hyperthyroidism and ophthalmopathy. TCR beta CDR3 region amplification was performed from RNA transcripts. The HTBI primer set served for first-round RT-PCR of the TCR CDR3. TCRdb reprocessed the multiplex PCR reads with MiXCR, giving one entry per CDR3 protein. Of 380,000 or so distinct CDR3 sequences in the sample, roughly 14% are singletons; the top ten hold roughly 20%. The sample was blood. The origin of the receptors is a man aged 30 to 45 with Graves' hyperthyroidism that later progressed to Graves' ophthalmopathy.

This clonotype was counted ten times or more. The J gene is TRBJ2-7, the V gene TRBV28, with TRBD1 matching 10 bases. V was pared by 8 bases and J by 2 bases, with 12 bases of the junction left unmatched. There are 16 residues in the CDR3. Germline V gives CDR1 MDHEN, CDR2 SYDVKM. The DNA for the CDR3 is TGTGCCAGCTTAAAAGGAACCGGGACAGGGGCCTACGAGCAGTACTTC. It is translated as CASLKGTGTGAYEQYF. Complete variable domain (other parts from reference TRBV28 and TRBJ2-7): DVKVTQSSRYLVKRTGEKVFLECVQDMDHENMFWYRQDPGLGLRLIYFSYDVKMKEKGDIPEGYSVSREKKERFSLILESASTNQTSMYLCASLKGTGTGAYEQYFGPGTRLTVT.

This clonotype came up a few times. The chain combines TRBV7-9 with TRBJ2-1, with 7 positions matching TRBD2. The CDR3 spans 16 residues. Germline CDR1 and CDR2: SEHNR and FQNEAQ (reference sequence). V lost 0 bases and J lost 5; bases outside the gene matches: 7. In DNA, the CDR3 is TGTGCCAGCAGCTTAGCGGGGGGGTCCCGGAACAATGAGCAGTTCTTC. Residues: CASSLAGGSRNNEQFF.

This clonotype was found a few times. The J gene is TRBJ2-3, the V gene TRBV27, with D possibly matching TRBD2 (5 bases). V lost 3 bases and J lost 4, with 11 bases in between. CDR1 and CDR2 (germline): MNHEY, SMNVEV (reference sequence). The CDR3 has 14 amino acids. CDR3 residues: CASSFRGGADTQYF. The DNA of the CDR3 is TGTGCCAGCAGTTTTCGGGGTGGTGCAGATACGCAGTATTTT.

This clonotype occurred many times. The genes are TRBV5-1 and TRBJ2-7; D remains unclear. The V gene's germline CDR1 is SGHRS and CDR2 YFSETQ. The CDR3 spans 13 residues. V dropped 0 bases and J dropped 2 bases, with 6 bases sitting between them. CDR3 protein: CASSLAGPYEQYF. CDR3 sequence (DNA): TGCGCCAGCAGCTTGGCCGGGCCCTACGAGCAGTACTTC.

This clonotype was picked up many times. As DNA, the CDR3 is TGCAGTGCTACCTCTCGGGGCTCTTCCTACGAGCAGTACTTC. Encoded protein: CSATSRGSSYEQYF. This chain links TRBV20-1 with TRBJ2-7; D might be TRBD1 or TRBD2, each matching 5 bases. This CDR3 spans 14 amino acids. With 4 bases removed from V and 1 base from J, the gap between germline ends came to 14 bases. Germline V gene lookup returns CDR1 DFQATT and CDR2 SNEGSKA (reference sequence).

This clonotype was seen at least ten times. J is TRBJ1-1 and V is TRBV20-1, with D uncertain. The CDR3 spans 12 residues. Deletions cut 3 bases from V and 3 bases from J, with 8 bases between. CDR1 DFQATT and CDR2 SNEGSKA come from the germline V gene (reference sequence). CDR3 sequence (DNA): TGCAGTGCTAGCCCCGTGGACACTGAAGCTTTCTTT. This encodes CSASPVDTEAFF.

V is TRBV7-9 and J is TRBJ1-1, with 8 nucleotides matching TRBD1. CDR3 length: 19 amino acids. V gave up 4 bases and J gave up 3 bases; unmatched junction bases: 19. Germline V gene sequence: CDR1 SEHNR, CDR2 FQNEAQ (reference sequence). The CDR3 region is CASSSGGVQGAFYHTEAFF. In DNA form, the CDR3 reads TGTGCCAGCAGCTCCGGCGGGGTGCAGGGGGCTTTTTATCACACTGAAGCTTTCTTT.

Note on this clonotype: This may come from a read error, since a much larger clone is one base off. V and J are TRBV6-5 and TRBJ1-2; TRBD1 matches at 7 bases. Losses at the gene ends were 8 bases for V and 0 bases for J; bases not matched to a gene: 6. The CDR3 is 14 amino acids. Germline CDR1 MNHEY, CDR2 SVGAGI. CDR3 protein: CASGYRGSNYGYTF. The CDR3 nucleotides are TGTGCCAGCGGCTACAGGGGATCTAACTATGGCTACACCTTC.

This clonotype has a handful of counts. The CDR3 DNA reads TGTGCCAGCAGCCCGACGGGGGCCTCTAATTCACCCCTCCACTTT. It specifies CASSPTGASNSPLHF. The genes are TRBV7-8 and TRBJ1-6, with D perhaps TRBD1 (6 bases). V lost 5 bases, J lost 6 bases, and 14 bases lay in between. CDR1 is SGHVS and CDR2 is FQNEAQ in the germline V gene. CDR3 size: 15 residues.

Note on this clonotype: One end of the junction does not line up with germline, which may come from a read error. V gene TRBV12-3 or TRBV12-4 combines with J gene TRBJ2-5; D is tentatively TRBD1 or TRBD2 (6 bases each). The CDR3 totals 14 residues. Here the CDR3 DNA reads TGTGGCAGCAGCCAAGGACGGGGGCGAGAGACCCAGTACTTC. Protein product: CGSSQGRGRETQYF.

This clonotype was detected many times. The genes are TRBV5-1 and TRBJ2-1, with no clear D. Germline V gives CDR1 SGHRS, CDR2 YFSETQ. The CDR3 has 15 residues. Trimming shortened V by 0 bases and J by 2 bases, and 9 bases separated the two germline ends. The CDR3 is CASSLEAMAYNEQFF. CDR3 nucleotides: TGCGCCAGCAGCTTGGAAGCCATGGCCTACAATGAGCAGTTCTTC.

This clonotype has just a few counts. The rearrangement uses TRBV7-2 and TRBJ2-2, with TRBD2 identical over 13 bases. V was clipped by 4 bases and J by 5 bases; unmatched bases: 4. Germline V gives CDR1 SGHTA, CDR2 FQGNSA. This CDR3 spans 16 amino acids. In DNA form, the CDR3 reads TGTGCCAGCAGCTGGACTAGCGGGGGATATACCGGGGAGCTGTTTTTT. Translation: CASSWTSGGYTGELFF.

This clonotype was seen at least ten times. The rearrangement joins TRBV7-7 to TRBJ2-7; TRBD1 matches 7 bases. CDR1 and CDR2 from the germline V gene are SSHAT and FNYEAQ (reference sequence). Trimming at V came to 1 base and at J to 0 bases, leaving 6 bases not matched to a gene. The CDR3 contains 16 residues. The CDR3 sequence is CASSLEVDRSSYEQYF. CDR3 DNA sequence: TGTGCCAGCAGCTTAGAAGTGGACAGGAGCTCCTACGAGCAGTACTTC.

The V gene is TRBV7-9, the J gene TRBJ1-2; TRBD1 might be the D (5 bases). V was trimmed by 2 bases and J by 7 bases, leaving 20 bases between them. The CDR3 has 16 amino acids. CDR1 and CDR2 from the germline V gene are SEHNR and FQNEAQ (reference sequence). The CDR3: CASSLYQSDSSSGYTF. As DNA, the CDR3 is TGTGCCAGCAGCTTATATCAATCCGACAGTTCCAGTGGCTACACCTTC.

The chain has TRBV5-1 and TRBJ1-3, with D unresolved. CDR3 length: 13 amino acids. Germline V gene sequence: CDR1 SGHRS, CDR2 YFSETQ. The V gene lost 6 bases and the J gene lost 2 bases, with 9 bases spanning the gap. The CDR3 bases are TGCGCCAGCAAAGGTGGGGCTGGAAACACCATATATTTT. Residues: CASKGGAGNTIYF.

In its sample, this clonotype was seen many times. The CDR3 bases are TGTGCCAGCCGCTTTCGCGGACAGGGACACCATCAGCCCCAGCATTTT. This translates into CASRFRGQGHHQPQHF. The gene calls are TRBV28 and TRBJ1-5; 8 bases fit TRBD1. The V and J ends lost 8 bases and 5 bases, in that order; junction bases with no gene match: 14. CDR1 is MDHEN, CDR2 SYDVKM, per germline. This CDR3 has 16 residues.

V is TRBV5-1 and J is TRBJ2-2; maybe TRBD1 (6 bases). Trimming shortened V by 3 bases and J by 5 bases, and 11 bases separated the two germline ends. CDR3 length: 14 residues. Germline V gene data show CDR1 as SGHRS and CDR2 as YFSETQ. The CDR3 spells CASSSGTKTGELFF. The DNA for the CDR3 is TGCGCCAGCAGCTCCGGGACAAAAACCGGGGAGCTGTTTTTT.